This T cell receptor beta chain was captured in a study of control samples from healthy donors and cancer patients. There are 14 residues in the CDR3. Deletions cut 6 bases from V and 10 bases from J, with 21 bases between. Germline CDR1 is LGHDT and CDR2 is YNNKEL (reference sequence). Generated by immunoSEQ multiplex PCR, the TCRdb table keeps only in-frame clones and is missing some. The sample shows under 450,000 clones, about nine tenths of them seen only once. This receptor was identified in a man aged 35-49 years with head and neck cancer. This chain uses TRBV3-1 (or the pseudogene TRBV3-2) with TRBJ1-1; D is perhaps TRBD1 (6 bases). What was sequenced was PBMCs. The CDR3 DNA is TGTGCCAGCAGTCTCTGGGAACGAGAACAGGGAGCTTTCTTT. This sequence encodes CASSLWEREQGAFF.